The clone carrying this T cell receptor (beta chain) was seen only once. Authors' methods: Reference gene primers were amplified, and this amplification served to estimate nucleated cell counts. Generated by immunoSEQ multiplex PCR, the TCRdb table keeps only in-frame clones and is missing some. The DNA gave D and trimming, while V, J and clone size come from that table. This sample has about 46,000 clones, with over 75% found just once. These data come from a study of blood T cell repertoires in COVID-19. Background on the study: Sites across the United States, Italy and Spain contributed samples from acute and convalescent COVID-19. Sources were T cells, B-cell-depleted T cells, or PBMCs; the material itself was cDNA or gDNA.

The CDR3 covers 14 residues. Germline V lookup: CDR1 LGHDT, CDR2 YNNKEL (reference sequence). V gave up 4 bases and J gave up 3 bases; unmatched junction bases: 5. The sequenced material came from peripheral blood. The origin of this receptor is a man between 45 and 60 years old with acute or convalescent COVID-19. This sequence joins TRBV3-1 (or the pseudogene TRBV3-2) and TRBJ2-7; 8 nucleotides match TRBD1. CDR3 amino acids: CASSRGQVGYEQYF. CDR3 DNA: TGTGCCAGCAGCCGGGGACAGGTAGGCTACGAGCAGTACTTC.